The clone carrying this T cell receptor (beta chain) was observed a single time. This specimen belongs to a study of blood T cell repertoires in COVID-19. Study-wide background: Sites across the United States, Italy and Spain contributed samples from acute and convalescent COVID-19.

V was cut by 1 base and J by 4 bases, with 10 bases left in between. CDR3 length: 14 amino acids. Germline V gene sequence: CDR1 KGHSH, CDR2 LQKENI. Original handling: Reference gene primer amplification gave estimated nucleated cell counts. Method: immunoSEQ multiplex PCR; TCRdb's copy keeps in-frame clones and lacks some. Clone size and the V and J calls come from that table; the DNA yielded D and trimming. The table lists 200,000 to 250,000 clones, around nine tenths of them singletons. Sequenced sample: peripheral blood. The sequence was collected from a man aged 60 to 69 with acute or convalescent COVID-19. The chain uses TRBV18 and TRBJ1-1; tentatively, D is TRBD1 (5 bases). CDR3 loop: CASSPLDMSTEAFF. For the CDR3, the DNA is TGTGCCAGCTCACCACTGGACATGTCCACTGAAGCTTTCTTT.